Shown below are 6 T cell receptor beta chains from a single sample sequenced in a study of technical replicates of blood from a few donors. TCRdb's copy holds only in-frame clones and misses some; the assay was immunoSEQ multiplex PCR. The sample has 80,000 to 90,000 clones; roughly 94% are singletons. Sequenced material: T cells isolated from PBMCs. The source of these receptors is a human donor in good health.

The chain joins TRBV9 to TRBJ1-1, with a possible D match to TRBD1 (6 bases). CDR1 and CDR2 from the germline V gene are SGDLS and YYNGEE. V was cut by 3 bases and J by 0 bases, with 21 bases left in between. The CDR3 loop spans 18 amino acids. The CDR3 loop is CASSAPNTHREVNTEAFF. CDR3 DNA: TGTGCCAGCAGCGCACCAAATACCCACAGGGAAGTGAACACTGAAGCTTTCTTT.

In this sample, this clone turned up once. V gene TRBV28 combines with J gene TRBJ2-7; D is ambiguous. The CDR3 length is 11 residues. The V gene lost 7 bases and the J gene lost 1 base, with 5 bases spanning the gap. Germline V gene lookup returns CDR1 MDHEN and CDR2 SYDVKM. The CDR3 nucleotides are TGTGCCAGCATCGGTTCCTACGAGCAGTACTTC. Encoded protein: CASIGSYEQYF.

The rearrangement uses TRBV29-1 and TRBJ2-5, with D possibly matching TRBD2 (6 bases). This CDR3 spans 17 amino acids. The germline V gene has CDR1 SQVTM and CDR2 ANQGSEA. Trimming took off 1 base at V and 0 bases at J, with 18 bases between the two ends. This CDR3 reads CSVEAGVDISYQETQYF. Written as DNA, the CDR3 is TGCAGCGTTGAAGCGGGGGTGGACATAAGCTACCAAGAGACCCAGTACTTC.

The sample holds a few counts of this clone. The rearrangement uses TRBV19 and TRBJ1-1; D possibly corresponds to TRBD1 (6 bases). The CDR3 spans 14 residues. CDR1 is LNHDA and CDR2 is SQIVND in the germline V gene (reference sequence). V lost 5 bases and J lost 6, with 16 bases in between. CDR3 DNA: TGTGCCAGTAGTCTCAGGGGCGTTGGCTCTGAAGCTTTCTTT. Amino acids: CASSLRGVGSEAFF.

The J gene is TRBJ1-2, the V gene TRBV6-5; D is ambiguous. CDR3 length: 13 amino acids. Germline V gives CDR1 MNHEY, CDR2 SVGAGI. V gave up 5 bases and J gave up 7 bases, with 14 bases separating them. Here the CDR3 reads CASSVTVNGGYTF. The CDR3 coding sequence is TGTGCCAGCAGTGTGACTGTGAACGGTGGCTACACCTTC.

The chain is built from TRBV25-1 and TRBJ2-2, with unresolved D. The V end was cut by 3 bases, the J end by 7 bases, with 9 bases between. Germline-derived CDR1 and CDR2 are MGHDK and SYGVNS. The CDR3 extends over 13 amino acids. This chain's CDR3 is CASSDRSVGELFF. In DNA, the CDR3 is TGTGCCAGCAGTGACCGGAGTGTCGGGGAGCTGTTTTTT. Together with reference TRBV25-1 and TRBJ2-2, the CDR3 gives the full variable domain: EADIYQTPRYLVIGTGKKITLECSQTMGHDKMYWYQQDPGMELHLIHYSYGVNSTEKGDLSSESTVSRIRTEHFPLTLESARPSHTSQYLCASSDRSVGELFFGEGSRLTVL.